This T cell receptor beta chain derives from a study of T cell repertoires in cytomegalovirus infection. Overall study: The authors relied on CMV epitopes, both recently identified HLA-C-restricted and well-studied HLA-B-restricted. Matching HLA type and CMV infection were both indicated by public TCR beta signatures. Study conclusions and caveats: There were carriers of CMV plus the relevant HLA, and cumulative public TCR beta family frequency identified them. The study found HLA-C-restricted CMV-specific TCR beta clonotypes dominating the ex vivo response.

The V end lost 2 bases, the J end lost 4 bases, and 12 bases lay between the germline ends. The CDR3 sequence is 15 residues long. In this sample, this clonotype turned up a few times. Antigen specificity is unknown. Each CDR3 protein gets one entry after TCRdb re-called the reads with MiXCR. The sample records hundreds of thousands of distinct CDR3 sequences, roughly 33% being singletons. The TCR was taken from a human donor in good health (CMV status not recorded). Some clones in this sample may be carry-over from other donors' samples. The chain couples TRBV12-3 or TRBV12-4 to TRBJ1-3; a weak D match, TRBD1 (6 bases). The sequenced sample was cultured PBMCs, obtained from culture after CMV antigen stimulation. The CDR3 nucleotides are TGTGCCAGCAGTTTACGACCGGGGGCGGGAAACACCATATATTTT. Amino acid sequence: CASSLRPGAGNTIYF.